This T cell receptor beta chain was profiled in a study of early T cells in non-severe SARS-CoV-2 infection. Study summary: The chains were unpaired, and the sequenced material was bulk RNA from unsorted whole blood.

CDR3 size: 14 residues. Trimming cost V 1 base and J 7 bases; bases outside gene matches: 4. The germline CDR1 and CDR2 sequences are SEHNR and FQNEAQ (reference sequence). This clonotype was counted only a few times. TCRdb itself ran the 5' RACE reads through MiXCR, one entry per CDR3 protein. Here the sample spans 97,000 or so distinct CDR3 sequences, approximately 11% being singletons. The sample in question was whole blood, obtained at baseline. V gene TRBV7-9 combines with J gene TRBJ2-1; 7 nucleotides agree with TRBD1. The TCR sequence derives from an adult who was a healthcare worker with PCR-confirmed SARS-CoV-2 infection or an uninfected control (not recorded which). CDR3 residues: CASSLVGTVNEQFF. The CDR3 DNA is TGTGCCAGCAGCTTAGTTGGGACAGTGAATGAGCAGTTCTTC.